These 31 T cell receptor beta chains share one sample of origin, sequenced in a study of T-cell reconstitution after alpha-beta-depleted transplantation in children. Preparation of the TCRbeta library involved a method that used unique molecular identifiers. MiXCR, run by TCRdb on the PCR reads, gives a single entry per CDR3 protein. The data contain approximately 500,000 distinct CDR3 sequences, roughly 27% of them seen just once; the ten biggest clones take up 35% to 40%. The source material was PBMCs, sampled before TCRalphabeta/CD19-depleted stem cell transplant. Source of these receptors: a boy in the first two years of life with Wiskott-Aldrich syndrome, due to receive a stem cell transplant.

This clonotype showed up just a few times. This chain joins TRBV20-1 and TRBJ2-7; D is uncertain. With 3 bases removed from V and 1 base from J, the gap between germline ends came to 4 bases. The CDR3 runs 11 residues. Germline assignment: CDR1 DFQATT and CDR2 SNEGSKA (reference sequence). Here the CDR3 DNA reads TGCAGTGCTAGCTTATCCTACGAGCAGTACTTC. Translated: CSASLSYEQYF.

V is TRBV12-3 or TRBV12-4 and J is TRBJ1-2; tentative D call: TRBD1 (6 bases). The CDR3 length is 13 residues. V lost 4 bases and J lost 7, with 13 bases in between. The CDR3 loop reads CASSSQGWSGYTF. CDR3 nucleotide sequence: TGTGCCAGCAGTTCACAGGGATGGTCTGGCTACACCTTC.

The V and J genes are TRBV5-6 and TRBJ1-2; D uncertain. Trimming removed 0 bases at V and 6 bases at J, with 9 bases between. The CDR3 sequence is 13 residues long. The germline V gene has CDR1 SGHDT and CDR2 YYEEEE. The CDR3 loop reads CASSLEGLHGYTF. In nucleotides, the CDR3 is TGTGCCAGCAGCTTGGAGGGTCTTCATGGCTACACCTTC.

About this clonotype itself: Its ends do not fully match the called genes, so a read error is possible. The chain joins TRBV6-1 to TRBJ2-2; 7 bases are a match to TRBD2. This CDR3 comprises 15 residues. Per germline, CDR1 MNHNS and CDR2 SASEGT. CDR3 region: CASTAGGGNTGQLFF. CDR3 DNA sequence: TGTGCCAGCACTGCGGGCGGGGGTAACACCGGGCAGCTGTTTTTT.

The chain couples TRBV12-3 or TRBV12-4 to TRBJ2-4; D is perhaps TRBD2 (6 bases). Trimming removed 10 bases at V and 1 base at J, with 17 bases between. CDR3 length: 15 amino acids. The CDR3 nucleotides are TGTGCCACCTGTGCGGGGCGAGGGGCCAAAAACATTCAGTACTTC. This codes for CATCAGRGAKNIQYF.

The chain carries TRBV29-1 and TRBJ2-7; D tentatively reads TRBD1 or TRBD2 (5 bases each). The CDR3 runs 13 residues. Looked up from germline, CDR1 is SQVTM and CDR2 is ANQGSEA. V was shortened by 4 bases and J by 5 bases, with 15 bases between the two germline ends. CDR3 loop: CSVGVRGRDEQYF. The CDR3 DNA reads TGCAGCGTTGGGGTTCGGGGCCGGGACGAGCAGTACTTC.

The chain carries TRBV11-2 and TRBJ2-5; D unclear. The ends were cut back, 5 bases at V and 3 bases at J, with 13 bases in the middle. Germline values: CDR1 SGHAT, CDR2 FQNNGV. CDR3 size: 14 residues. The CDR3 loop is CASSPNFSKETQYF. The CDR3 region has the DNA TGTGCCAGCAGCCCGAATTTCTCCAAAGAGACCCAGTACTTC. Full variable domain (outside the CDR3, taken from reference TRBV11-2 and TRBJ2-5): EAGVAQSPRYKIIEKRQSVAFWCNPISGHATLYWYQQILGQGPKLLIQFQNNGVVDDSQLPKDRFSAERLKGVDSTLKIQPAKLEDSAVYLCASSPNFSKETQYFGPGTRLLVL.

The CDR3 sequence: CASSPRQEETQYF. The CDR3, as DNA: TGTGCCAGCAGTCCGAGACAGGAAGAGACCCAGTACTTC. The chain has TRBV27 and TRBJ2-5, with TRBD1 as a possible D gene (6 bases). Between the trimmed V and J ends, which lost 5 bases and 3 bases, there was a span of 10 bases. This CDR3 comprises 13 residues. Germline values: CDR1 MNHEY, CDR2 SMNVEV (reference sequence).

This clonotype was detected a few times. The chain has TRBV29-1 and TRBJ2-5, with D perhaps TRBD1 or TRBD2 (5 bases each). The CDR3 extends over 13 amino acids. V lost 5 bases to trimming and J lost 4 bases, with 14 bases between them. Germline V CDR1 and CDR2: SQVTM, ANQGSEA. Here the CDR3 reads CSVRGRGAETQYF. CDR3 bases: TGCAGCGTTAGGGGAAGGGGAGCAGAGACCCAGTACTTC.

This clonotype was counted only a few times. V is TRBV2 and J is TRBJ2-1, with 9 nucleotides matching TRBD1. The CDR3 contains 17 residues. The germline CDR1 and CDR2 sequences are SNHLY and FYNNEI. Losses at the gene ends were 6 bases for V and 7 bases for J; bases not matched to a gene: 16. Here the CDR3 reads CASRVGLRQGVSNEQFF. CDR3 coding DNA: TGTGCCAGCAGGGTAGGACTGAGACAGGGGGTCTCAAATGAGCAGTTCTTC. The full variable domain, in which reference TRBV2 and TRBJ2-1 provide the parts outside the CDR3, is EPEVTQTPSHQVTQMGQEVILRCVPISNHLYFYWYRQILGQKVEFLVSFYNNEISEKSEIFDDQFSVERPDGSNFTLKIRSTKLEDSAMYFCASRVGLRQGVSNEQFFGPGTRLTVL.

This rearrangement joins TRBV5-1 to TRBJ2-1; 9 positions agree with TRBD2. After removal of 0 bases from V and 3 bases from J, the junction contained 10 bases not matched to a gene. This CDR3 contains 18 residues. CDR1 is SGHRS and CDR2 is YFSETQ in the germline V gene. CDR3 amino acids: CASSLASRGLAYYNEQFF. CDR3 DNA: TGCGCCAGCAGCTTGGCTTCGCGAGGACTAGCGTACTACAATGAGCAGTTCTTC.

This clonotype was observed many times. The chain joins TRBV12-5 to TRBJ2-5, with TRBD2 identical over 8 bases. Germline lookup yields CDR1 LGHNT and CDR2 FRNRAP. The length of the CDR3 is 14 residues. V shed 6 bases and J 5 bases; nucleotides not matched to a gene: 8. In nucleotides, the CDR3 is TGTGCTAGTGGCCGTACTAGCGGCGGGGAGACCCAGTACTTC. Translating it yields CASGRTSGGETQYF.

This clonotype was counted between two and nine times. The chain uses TRBV29-1 and TRBJ1-4; 7 nucleotides align to TRBD1. The junction had 5 bases not matched to a gene; V was cut back by 6 bases and J by 1 base. Germline loops: CDR1 SQVTM, CDR2 ANQGSEA. The CDR3 length is 14 residues. The CDR3 spells CSVFSGGTNEKLFF. Written as DNA, the CDR3 is TGCAGCGTATTCTCAGGGGGAACTAATGAAAAACTGTTTTTT.

The chain has TRBV7-6 and TRBJ1-5, with D uncertain. V was shortened by 5 bases and J by 4 bases, with 9 bases between the two germline ends. This CDR3 has 13 residues. CDR1 and CDR2 (germline): SGHVS, FNYEAQ. The CDR3 here is CASSTNRNQPQHF. As DNA, the CDR3 is TGTGCCAGCAGCACAAACAGAAATCAGCCCCAGCATTTT.

The chain is built from TRBV20-1 and TRBJ1-2, with a tentative D call TRBD1 (6 bases). The germline V and J ends were trimmed by 4 bases and 8 bases, with 14 bases remaining between them. Germline V gene data show CDR1 as DFQATT and CDR2 as SNEGSKA (reference sequence). This CDR3 contains 12 residues. CDR3 sequence reads: CSAKGGQWGYTF. In DNA, the CDR3 is TGCAGTGCTAAGGGCGGACAGTGGGGCTACACCTTC.

This clonotype has more than one count but fewer than ten. J is TRBJ2-5 and V is TRBV20-1; no definite D call. Per the germline V gene, CDR1 is DFQATT and CDR2 is SNEGSKA (reference sequence). The CDR3 loop spans 13 amino acids. V lost 2 bases to trimming and J lost 5 bases, with 12 bases between them. CDR3 in amino acids: CSARFTNEETQYF. As DNA, the CDR3 is TGCAGTGCTAGATTCACAAACGAGGAGACCCAGTACTTC.

The J gene is TRBJ2-7, the V gene TRBV29-1; D remains ambiguous. CDR1 is SQVTM and CDR2 is ANQGSEA in the germline V gene. The CDR3 has 14 residues. V was shortened by 6 bases and J by 3 bases, with 18 bases between the two germline ends. CDR3 sequence (DNA): TGCAGCGTATCCGGGCTCGGCCGAAGCTACGAGCAGTACTTC. Amino acids: CSVSGLGRSYEQYF.

V is TRBV5-1 and J is TRBJ2-1, with 7 bases aligning to TRBD2. The CDR3 runs 16 residues. Germline CDR1 SGHRS, CDR2 YFSETQ. J lost 2 bases, V lost 5 bases, and 10 bases had no gene match. CDR3 bases: TGCGCCAGCAGTCCCGGCGTGGGGACTACCTACAATGAGCAGTTCTTC. This encodes CASSPGVGTTYNEQFF.

This sequence joins TRBV12-3 or TRBV12-4 and TRBJ2-2, with a possible D match to TRBD2 (6 bases). Trimming cost V 3 bases and J 4 bases, with 12 bases left between them. The length of the CDR3 is 15 residues. The CDR3 region is CASSFRPSATGELFF. CDR3 DNA: TGTGCCAGCAGTTTCCGCCCTAGCGCCACCGGGGAGCTGTTTTTT.

The chain combines TRBV7-2 with TRBJ2-7, with TRBD2 matching 7 bases. Losses at the gene ends were 0 bases for V and 6 bases for J; bases not matched to a gene: 2. Germline values: CDR1 SGHTA, CDR2 FQGNSA. The CDR3 has 13 amino acids. CDR3 in DNA: TGTGCCAGCAGCTTAGCGGGAGGGGTCGAGCAGTACTTC. Translating it yields CASSLAGGVEQYF.

V gene TRBV7-2 combines with J gene TRBJ2-5; unclear D gene. V lost 1 base and J lost 1, with 4 bases in between. Germline V gene lookup returns CDR1 SGHTA and CDR2 FQGNSA. The CDR3 runs to 13 residues. The CDR3 DNA sequence: TGTGCCAGCAGCTTAGAGCTCCAAGAGACCCAGTACTTC. Translation: CASSLELQETQYF.

This clonotype was counted between two and nine times. The genes are TRBV7-8 and TRBJ2-5, with 10 bases matching TRBD2. Trimming removed 3 bases from V and 5 bases from J; junction bases left unmatched: 15. Germline V gives CDR1 SGHVS, CDR2 FQNEAQ. This CDR3 comprises 18 residues. CDR3 loop: CASSLSPGLAGEEETQYF. As DNA, the CDR3 is TGTGCCAGCAGCTTGTCTCCGGGGCTAGCGGGAGAGGAGGAGACCCAGTACTTC.

This clonotype was counted between two and nine times. The chain recombines TRBV10-3 with TRBJ2-1, with D maybe TRBD2 (5 bases). The germline gives CDR1 ENHRY, CDR2 SYGVKD. V gave up 8 bases and J gave up 0 bases, with 17 bases separating them. The CDR3 consists of 16 residues. This CDR3 reads CAIGRAEISSYNEQFF. CDR3 nucleotides: TGTGCCATCGGGCGGGCCGAGATCAGCTCCTACAATGAGCAGTTCTTC.

The V gene is TRBV20-1, the J gene TRBJ2-3; 12 positions agree with TRBD2. CDR3 length: 14 amino acids. The germline CDR1 and CDR2 sequences are DFQATT and SNEGSKA (reference sequence). Trimming cost V 6 bases and J 14 bases; bases outside gene matches: 15. The CDR3 reads CSAYKSGLAGGAYF. The CDR3 DNA is TGCAGTGCCTATAAGTCGGGACTAGCGGGCGGTGCGTATTTT.

The V gene is TRBV12-3 or TRBV12-4, the J gene TRBJ2-1; D might be TRBD1 or TRBD2, each matching 5 bases. V lost 6 bases and J lost 5, with 11 bases in between. This CDR3 has 13 amino acids. The CDR3 sequence: CASSTGPHNEQFF. CDR3 nucleotides: TGTGCCAGCAGCACGGGACCGCACAATGAGCAGTTCTTC.

CDR3 region: CASTGTAAGNYYGYTF. CDR3 nucleotides: TGCGCCAGCACCGGTACAGCAGCAGGAAACTACTATGGCTACACCTTC. The chain recombines TRBV4-1 with TRBJ1-2; no clear D gene. The V and J ends lost 7 bases and 3 bases respectively, with 21 bases between them. This CDR3 is 16 amino acids long. Per germline, CDR1 MGHRA and CDR2 YSYEKL.

The genes are TRBV5-5 and TRBJ1-3; D gene unclear. CDR3 length equals 14 residues. Germline V gene data show CDR1 as SGHKS and CDR2 as YYEKEE (reference sequence). V lost 1 base and J 4 bases, leaving 9 bases between the germline ends. The CDR3 DNA sequence: TGTGCCAGCAGCTTGCCGGGCGGGGGAAACACCATATATTTT. Protein product: CASSLPGGGNTIYF. Full variable domain (missing parts from reference TRBV5-5 and TRBJ1-3): DAGVTQSPTHLIKTRGQQVTLRCSPISGHKSVSWYQQVLGQGPQFIFQYYEKEERGRGNFPDRFSARQFPNYSSELNVNALLLGDSALYLCASSLPGGGNTIYFGEGSWLTVV.

The V call is TRBV5-1, the J call TRBJ2-1; the D is unclear. Trimming took off 4 bases at V and 7 bases at J, with 24 bases between the two ends. The CDR3 extends over 17 amino acids. The germline V gene encodes CDR1 SGHRS and CDR2 YFSETQ. The CDR3 bases are TGCGCCAGCAGCGTTGGAGTTGAGGCTACACCGAGGAATGAGCAGTTCTTC. Translating it yields CASSVGVEATPRNEQFF.

This clonotype appeared a few times. The gene calls are TRBV12-3 or TRBV12-4 and TRBJ2-2; D might be TRBD2 (6 bases). The CDR3 has 16 amino acids. The ends were cut back, 5 bases at V and 4 bases at J, with 17 bases in the middle. Written as DNA, the CDR3 is TGTGCCAGCAGTCTCTCGGAGGGATGGGGCACCGGGGAGCTGTTTTTT. Translated: CASSLSEGWGTGELFF.

The chain carries TRBV5-1 and TRBJ2-3; D is unresolved. Per germline, CDR1 SGHRS and CDR2 YFSETQ. This CDR3 has 13 residues. Trimming shortened V by 0 bases and J by 4 bases, and 6 bases separated the two germline ends. CDR3 residues: CASSLDLPDTQYF. CDR3 nucleotides: TGCGCCAGCAGCTTGGATTTGCCAGATACGCAGTATTTT.

This clonotype was seen a few times. The chain's CDR3 is CASSLSWEPDTQYF. CDR3 nucleotides: TGTGCCAGCAGTTTATCTTGGGAGCCAGATACGCAGTATTTT. This rearrangement joins TRBV28 to TRBJ2-3; a weak D match, TRBD2 (5 bases). The CDR3 consists of 14 residues. CDR1 MDHEN and CDR2 SYDVKM come from the germline V gene. V lost 1 base to trimming and J lost 4 bases, with 9 bases between them. Drawing the rest from reference TRBV28 and TRBJ2-3, the complete variable domain is DVKVTQSSRYLVKRTGEKVFLECVQDMDHENMFWYRQDPGLGLRLIYFSYDVKMKEKGDIPEGYSVSREKKERFSLILESASTNQTSMYLCASSLSWEPDTQYFGPGTRLTVL.